Below, one T cell receptor beta chain is given with its context. The data are from a study of response to subunit inactivated influenza vaccine. Each CDR3 protein gets one entry after TCRdb re-called the RT-PCR reads with MiXCR. The sample has around 540,000 distinct CDR3 sequences, approximately 12% seen once. Germline values: CDR1 SGHNT, CDR2 YYREEE (reference sequence). Losses at the gene ends were 3 bases for V and 4 bases for J; bases not matched to a gene: 12. The CDR3 loop spans 18 amino acids. The sequence derives from a man aged 50-60 years who received an inactivated influenza vaccine. The sequences come from PBMCs from blood, collected on the day of vaccination. This rearrangement joins TRBV5-4 to TRBJ1-6, with 8 positions matching TRBD1. CDR3 coding DNA: TGTGCCAGCAGCTCGCAGGGGGCCCTATACGAGTATAATTCACCCCTCCACTTT. Translating it yields CASSSQGALYEYNSPLHF.